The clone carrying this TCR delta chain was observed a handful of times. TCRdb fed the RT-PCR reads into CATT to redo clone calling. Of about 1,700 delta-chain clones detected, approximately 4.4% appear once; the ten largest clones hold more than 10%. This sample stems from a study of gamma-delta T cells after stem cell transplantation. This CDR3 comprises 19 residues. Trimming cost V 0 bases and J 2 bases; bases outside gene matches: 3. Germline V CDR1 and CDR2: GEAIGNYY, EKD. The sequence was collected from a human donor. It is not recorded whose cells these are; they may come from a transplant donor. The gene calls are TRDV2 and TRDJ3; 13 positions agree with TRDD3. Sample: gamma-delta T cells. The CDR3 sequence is CACDTLLGDTPWDTRQMFF. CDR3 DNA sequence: TGTGCCTGTGACACCCTACTGGGGGATACGCCCTGGGACACCCGACAGATGTTTTTC.